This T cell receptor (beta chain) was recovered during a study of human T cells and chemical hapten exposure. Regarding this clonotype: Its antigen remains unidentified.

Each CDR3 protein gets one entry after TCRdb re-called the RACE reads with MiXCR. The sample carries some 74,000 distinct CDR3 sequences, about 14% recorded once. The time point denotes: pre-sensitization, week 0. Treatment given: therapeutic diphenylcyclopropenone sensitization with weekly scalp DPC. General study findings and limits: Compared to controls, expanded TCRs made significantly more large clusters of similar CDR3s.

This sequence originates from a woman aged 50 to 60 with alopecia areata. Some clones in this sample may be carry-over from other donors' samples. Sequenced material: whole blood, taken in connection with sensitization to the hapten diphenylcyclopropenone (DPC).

The CDR3 DNA is TGTGCCAGCAGTTCCACCCTGGGGGTAGATACGCAGTATTTT. Its translation: CASSSTLGVDTQYF. V and J are TRBV6-1 and TRBJ2-3, with D perhaps given as TRBD1 or TRBD2 (5 bases each). The CDR3 is 14 amino acids. Trimming left V 5 bases short and J 5 bases short, with 14 bases between. Germline V CDR1 and CDR2: MNHNS, SASEGT.